This entry is about one T cell receptor (beta chain). It lacks a known antigen. Per-nucleotide qualities are absent, and no much larger clonotype sits a single base away. These data belong to a study of CD8 T cells in Susac syndrome (dated by TCRdb to between 2018 and 2021). Turning to the overall study: Repertoire sequencing was used to test whether CD8+ T cell activation and differentiation in Susac syndrome was antigen driven. The study compared CD8+ T cell repertoire clonality among around 11 healthy donors, around 14 Susac syndrome patients and some 16 multiple sclerosis patients.

Peripheral blood CD8+ and CD4+ T cells from healthy donors, Susac syndrome patients and multiple sclerosis patients were profiled by high-throughput TCR beta sequencing. Treatment-naive patients with stable or active relapsing-remitting disease fulfilling revised McDonald criteria were used as multiple sclerosis controls. Bulk CD8+ and CD4+ T cells were purified by magnetic negative isolation, while CD8+ TEMRA cells were enriched using FACS. Blood was collected in EDTA tubes and processed within 24 hours, with PBMCs isolated through density gradient centrifugation. PBMCs destined for TCR sequencing were cryopreserved in liquid nitrogen and later thawed in a 37 °C water bath. A purity of at least 90% was achieved for sorted or isolated CD4+, CD8+ and CD8+ TEMRA cells. RNA was extracted using the RNeasy kit, and roughly 0.5 to 1 ug of the RNA was reverse transcribed with random hexamers. TCR beta CDR3 regions were amplified with the immunoSEQ multiplex PCR assay covering 54 Vbeta and 13 Jbeta segments. PCR amplification bias was corrected using a synthetic template baseline for primer optimization and computational correction. The study's processing was this. Reads were annotated to V, D and J genes per IMGT and analyzed with immunoSEQ Analyzer, keeping only productive sequences. To calculate clonality, Shannon entropy was normalized by log2 of the number of productive unique sequences and then subtracted from one. For each patient and control, public and private clones were evaluated among the 100 most prevalent clones. A clone was defined as Susac-specific if it was absent from the healthy and MS cohorts, from approximately 980 published viral clones and from other ImmuneACCESS disease sequences. The public sequencing data were trimmed at Q25 with fastp and processed into clonotypes with MiXCR by TCRdb, which kept only in-frame beta chains. Every entry covers one CDR3 protein and lists the most common genes and DNA from its rows. The authors' filters were not applied to this entry. This sample has about 430,000 distinct CDR3 sequences in its table, and 85% of those were observed once. Approximately 0.12% of the sample lies in the top ten.

Beyond this particular receptor, the publication reports: The study acknowledged that relatively few individuals were included in the TCR sequencing and HLA analysis.

CDR3 length: 13 amino acids, cysteine to phenylalanine. Left in the record is the CDR3 DNA by itself, 39 bases read in frame from the first base. Reading the germline V gene gives CDR1 MGHRA and CDR2 YSYEKL. Compared with germline, V lacks 6 bases and J lacks 3 bases; bases without a gene match: 3. Sequenced sample: CD8+ T cells from PBMCs. The TCR comes from a human donor with multiple sclerosis. Here the chain combines TRBV4-1 and TRBJ1-1; the central 8 bases match TRBD1. In nucleotide form, the sequence is TGCGCCAGCAGAGCGACAGGGGACACTGAAGCTTTCTTT. Translated, it gives CASRATGDTEAFF.